The following is a T cell receptor beta chain sequence with its context. These data are taken from a study of control samples from healthy donors and cancer patients. Clones were read by immunoSEQ multiplex PCR, and TCRdb kept only the in-frame ones, dropping some. There are about 130,000 clones in the sample; over 80% occur only once, and approximately 0.58% lies in the top ten. J gave up 8 bases and V 4 bases, and 8 bases lay outside the gene matches. The CDR3 has 15 residues. Germline values: CDR1 SGHNT, CDR2 YYREEE (reference sequence). The chain links TRBV5-4 to TRBJ1-4, with 10 bases identical to TRBD1. What was sequenced was PBMCs. The TCR was taken from a man older than 75 with head and neck cancer. The CDR3 DNA reads as TGTGCCAGCAGCCGCCGACAGGGGGCGGGGGAAAAACTGTTTTTT. Its protein product is CASSRRQGAGEKLFF.